This T cell receptor (beta chain) appears in the sequencing data of a study of blood T cell repertoires in COVID-19. Turning to the study itself: Specimens from acute and convalescent COVID-19 originated in the United States, Italy and Spain. The analysed material was cDNA or gDNA that came from T cells, B-cell-depleted T cells, or PBMCs.

Source study methods: Quantification of nucleated cells was approximated via reference gene primer amplification. The assay was immunoSEQ multiplex PCR, and TCRdb's table has in-frame clones only and misses some. V and J calls and clone size are given by that table; D and trimming were obtained from the DNA. The data contain fewer than 65,000 clones, 75% to 90% of them seen just once; the ten biggest clones take up 18%. This CDR3 spans 14 amino acids. Trimming removed 5 bases from V and 2 bases from J; junction bases left unmatched: 8. Germline V gene data show CDR1 as GTSNPN and CDR2 as SVGIG (reference sequence). Patients of the Seattle cohort, enrolled during active infection, were followed longitudinally.

The sequencing sample was made of peripheral blood. This receptor was obtained from an older woman with COVID-19, enrolled during active disease. The V call is TRBV30, the J call TRBJ1-2; TRBD1 aligns across 7 bases. The CDR3 sequence: CAWGAGQENYGYTF. The CDR3 DNA sequence: TGTGCCTGGGGTGCAGGACAGGAGAACTATGGCTACACCTTC.